This T cell receptor beta chain comes out of a study of CD8 T cells in Susac syndrome. It was with random hexamers that roughly 0.45 to 1 ug RNA was reverse transcribed. TCRdb ran MiXCR on the immunoSEQ multiplex PCR reads and lists one entry per CDR3 protein. This sample yields roughly 75,000 distinct CDR3 sequences, of which 90% to 95% are seen a single time; 0.15% belongs to the top ten. This CDR3 is built from 13 residues. Trimming pared 1 base from V and 7 bases from J, leaving 8 bases between. Germline CDR1 SNHLY, CDR2 FYNNEI. The receptor was derived from a human donor with Susac syndrome. Input material: CD4+ T cells from PBMCs. The V gene is TRBV2, the J gene TRBJ1-5, with TRBD1 as a possible D gene (6 bases). Here the CDR3 reads CASSEEQGQPQHF. For the CDR3, the DNA is TGTGCCAGCAGTGAAGAACAGGGACAGCCCCAGCATTTT.